This TCR beta chain stems from a study of Graves' ophthalmopathy and Graves' hyperthyroidism. Overall study results and limits: The model's ophthalmopathy progression predictions had around 67% sensitivity and 72.22% specificity.

The TCR beta CDR3 regions underwent amplification from RNA transcripts. The first round was an RT-PCR with HTBI primers, and the second round was a multiplex PCR. Using its own MiXCR run on the multiplex PCR reads, TCRdb lists one record per CDR3 protein. The sample comprises about 620,000 distinct CDR3 sequences, approximately 22% of which are singletons, and approximately 7.7% rests with the top ten. Concerning this clonotype itself: The antigen is not known. Germline is not matched at one junction end, which may reflect a read error.

Germline assignment: CDR1 LNHNV and CDR2 YYDKDF (reference sequence). CDR3 length: 15 residues. The genes are TRBV15 and TRBJ2-4; a weak D match, TRBD1 (5 bases). This clonotype was sampled from a woman aged 18-29 years with stable Graves' hyperthyroidism. Some clones in this sample may be carry-over from other donors' samples. What was sequenced was peripheral blood. This CDR3 is CATSQQVLGINIKYF. The CDR3 DNA is TGTGCCACCAGCCAACAGGTCTTGGGGATCAACATTAAGTACTTC.